Listed here is a single T cell receptor (beta chain). Its antigen remains unidentified. The sample belongs to a study of cytomegalovirus exposure and HLA in healthy donors. Trimming removed 6 bases from V and 5 bases from J; junction bases left unmatched: 6. Germline values: CDR1 MDHEN, CDR2 SYDVKM. This CDR3 comprises 14 residues. Regarding the study as a whole: In a later analysis, an Asian-associated ancestry cluster reportedly showed fewer N-insertions than the roughly 730-donor mean.

The PCR had 60 Vbeta and 13 Jbeta primers. TCRdb's copy holds only in-frame clones and misses some; the assay was immunoSEQ multiplex PCR. The repertoire holds about 200,000 clones, with approximately 86% as singletons. The source material was PBMCs. The genes are TRBV28 and TRBJ1-3, with 8 bases fitting TRBD1. The TCR sequence derives from a woman in her twenties or thirties in good health and CMV-seronegative. The CDR3 is CASRKTGERNTIYF. Here the CDR3 DNA reads TGTGCCAGCAGAAAGACAGGGGAAAGAAACACCATATATTTT.